The 28 T cell receptor beta chains below all came from one sample that was sequenced in a study of T cell responses to AZD1222 COVID-19 vaccine. This table comes from immunoSEQ multiplex PCR, and its TCRdb copy is limited to in-frame clones, with some not included. The data contain some 96,000 clones, approximately 88% of them singletons. The starting material was peripheral blood, obtained on day 0 of AZD1222 vaccination. The receptors here all came from an adult in good health.

The rearrangement joins TRBV2 to TRBJ1-5; 9 bases are a match to TRBD1. The CDR3 length is 13 residues. Germline V lookup: CDR1 SNHLY, CDR2 FYNNEI. With 6 bases clipped from V and 7 bases from J, the junction kept 4 bases outside the gene matches. The CDR3 reads CASRGQGSQPQHF. The CDR3 region has the DNA TGTGCCAGCAGAGGACAGGGGTCCCAGCCCCAGCATTTT.

The V and J genes are TRBV2 and TRBJ1-1; D might be TRBD1 (6 bases). The V gene lost 6 bases and the J gene lost 2 bases, with 13 bases spanning the gap. This CDR3 has 14 residues. Germline values: CDR1 SNHLY, CDR2 FYNNEI. This CDR3 is CASRTWGGNTEAFF. Written as DNA, the CDR3 is TGTGCCAGCAGAACATGGGGGGGCAACACTGAAGCTTTCTTT.

Remarks on this clone: The sample contains more than one DNA sequence encoding this CDR3. This chain links TRBV4-1 with TRBJ2-1; 10 bases fit TRBD1. Trimming removed 3 bases from V and 3 bases from J; junction bases left unmatched: 2. This CDR3 region has 15 residues. Germline values: CDR1 MGHRA, CDR2 YSYEKL. As DNA, the CDR3 is TGCGCCAGCAGCCAGGGACAGGGGAACTACAATGAGCAGTTCTTC. Protein: CASSQGQGNYNEQFF.

V usage is TRBV28 and J usage is TRBJ2-7; the D is unclear. This CDR3 comprises 15 residues. V was trimmed by 1 base and J by 4 bases, leaving 14 bases between them. Germline V gene lookup returns CDR1 MDHEN and CDR2 SYDVKM. The chain's CDR3 is CASSLFSDADYEQYF. As DNA, the CDR3 is TGTGCCAGCAGTTTATTCTCGGACGCAGATTACGAGCAGTACTTC.

The genes are TRBV13 and TRBJ1-5; 8 bases match TRBD1. This CDR3 is built from 17 residues. Germline CDR1 reads PRHDT; CDR2 reads FYEKMQ (reference sequence). The J segment lost 5 bases and the V segment lost 3 bases, leaving 12 bases of the junction unmatched. The CDR3 DNA is TGTGCCAGCAGCTTCACTGGACAGGGCCCATTAGATCAGCCCCAGCATTTT. This gives the protein CASSFTGQGPLDQPQHF.

This chain uses TRBV27 with TRBJ1-5; D ambiguous. V gave up 3 bases and J gave up 3 bases, with 9 bases separating them. The CDR3 has 14 amino acids. Germline assignment: CDR1 MNHEY and CDR2 SMNVEV (reference sequence). This chain's CDR3 is CASSFNRYNQPQHF. The CDR3 DNA reads as TGTGCCAGCAGTTTTAACCGGTACAATCAGCCCCAGCATTTT.

V and J are TRBV5-4 and TRBJ1-1; D is unresolved. This CDR3 is 14 amino acids long. CDR1 is SGHNT and CDR2 is YYREEE in the germline V gene (reference sequence). Trimming removed 3 bases from V and 3 bases from J, with 12 bases in between. CDR3 DNA: TGTGCCAGCAGCTCCAGGAGGAGGGACACTGAAGCTTTCTTT. It is translated as CASSSRRRDTEAFF.

This chain uses TRBV13 with TRBJ1-2, with 8 bases lining up with TRBD1. The CDR3 runs 14 residues. J was trimmed by 3 bases and V by 3 bases; bases with no gene match: 3. Germline assignment: CDR1 PRHDT and CDR2 FYEKMQ (reference sequence). CDR3 coding DNA: TGTGCCAGCAGCTTTAACAGGGGGGACTATGGCTACACCTTC. Amino acids: CASSFNRGDYGYTF.

This clone has a single count. The chain links TRBV13 to TRBJ2-2; 7 bases match TRBD2. V gave up 1 base and J gave up 6 bases; unmatched junction bases: 8. This CDR3 comprises 16 residues. Germline lookup yields CDR1 PRHDT and CDR2 FYEKMQ (reference sequence). The CDR3 here is CASSLVTGGTAGELFF. The CDR3 nucleotides read TGTGCCAGCAGCTTAGTTACGGGAGGTACGGCCGGGGAGCTGTTTTTT. The entire variable domain, with the rest obtained from reference TRBV13 and TRBJ2-2, is as follows: AAGVIQSPRHLIKEKRETATLKCYPIPRHDTVYWYQQGPGQDPQFLISFYEKMQSDKGSIPDRFSAQQFSDYHSELNMSSLELGDSALYFCASSLVTGGTAGELFFGEGSRLTVL.

This chain links TRBV28 with TRBJ1-2; D might be TRBD1 (6 bases). The germline CDR1 and CDR2 sequences are MDHEN and SYDVKM. The CDR3 is made up of 18 amino acids. Trimming shortened V by 4 bases and J by 8 bases, and 29 bases separated the two germline ends. The CDR3 reads CASSSTTFSGASGGGYTF. The CDR3 bases are TGTGCCAGCAGTTCCACCACCTTTTCGGGGGCGAGTGGTGGAGGCTACACCTTC.

This chain joins TRBV9 and TRBJ1-4, with 9 bases fitting TRBD1. With 7 bases clipped from V and 3 bases from J, the junction kept 7 bases outside the gene matches. The CDR3 loop spans 15 amino acids. Germline CDR1 is SGDLS and CDR2 is YYNGEE. The CDR3 is CASGRQGVPNEKLFF. The CDR3 bases are TGTGCCAGCGGGAGACAGGGGGTTCCTAATGAAAAACTGTTTTTT.

The chain couples TRBV28 to TRBJ1-4; D unclear. Trimming cost V 6 bases and J 6 bases, with 11 bases left between them. Germline assignment: CDR1 MDHEN and CDR2 SYDVKM. The CDR3 spans 13 residues. The CDR3 region is CASSREIYEKLFF. The CDR3 DNA reads as TGTGCCAGCAGCCGGGAGATATATGAAAAACTGTTTTTT.

The chain employs TRBV29-1 and TRBJ1-4; 8 bases line up with TRBD1. The V gene end was trimmed by 4 bases and the J gene end by 16 bases; junction bases not matched to a gene: 8. CDR1 is SQVTM and CDR2 is ANQGSEA in the germline V gene. The CDR3 is 11 residues long. CDR3 sequence (DNA): TGCAGCGTTGGTGGGACAGGCGGTTGGTTTTTT. Translation: CSVGGTGGWFF. Filled out from reference TRBV29-1 and TRBJ1-4, the complete variable domain reads SAVISQKPSRDICQRGTSLTIQCQVDSQVTMMFWYRQQPGQSLTLIATANQGSEATYESGFVIDKFPISRPNLTFSTLTVSNMSPEDSSIYLCSVGGTGGWFFGSGTQLSVL.

The rearrangement joins TRBV18 to TRBJ2-1; 8 bases map to TRBD2. Germline V gene data show CDR1 as KGHSH and CDR2 as LQKENI. The CDR3 runs 15 residues. V gave up 0 bases and J gave up 3 bases; unmatched junction bases: 1. This chain's CDR3 is CASSPPTSGYNEQFF. The CDR3 nucleotides are TGTGCCAGCTCACCACCAACTAGCGGCTACAATGAGCAGTTCTTC.

Concerning this clone: The germline gene is not matched at one end of the junction; a read error may be the cause. The J gene is TRBJ1-5, the V gene TRBV28; tentatively, D is TRBD1 (5 bases). This CDR3 contains 12 residues. Germline-derived CDR1 and CDR2 are MDHEN and SYDVKM. The CDR3 region is CASSFGLWGGYF. CDR3 nucleotides: TGTGCCAGCAGTTTTGGCTTGTGGGGGGGGTATTTT.

The J gene is TRBJ1-6, the V gene TRBV28, with D hard to call. Germline V lookup: CDR1 MDHEN, CDR2 SYDVKM. The CDR3 totals 14 residues. The V end lost 3 bases, the J end lost 9 bases, and 12 bases lay between the germline ends. CDR3 loop: CASSFVGLASPLHF. CDR3 bases: TGTGCCAGCAGTTTCGTTGGGTTAGCTTCACCCCTCCACTTT.

The gene calls are TRBV7-3 and TRBJ1-1; no clear D. CDR3 length: 14 residues. In germline, CDR1 is SGHTA, CDR2 FQGTGA. Trimming removed 2 bases at V and 3 bases at J, with 10 bases between. The chain's CDR3 is CASSLGGPDTEAFF. CDR3 coding DNA: TGTGCCAGCAGCTTAGGAGGGCCAGACACTGAAGCTTTCTTT.

The rearrangement uses TRBV19 and TRBJ1-2, with D hard to call. CDR1 is LNHDA, CDR2 SQIVND, per germline (reference sequence). The CDR3 loop spans 12 amino acids. V was trimmed by 6 bases and J by 3 bases, leaving 8 bases between them. CDR3 in DNA: TGTGCCAGTAGAATTCAGGACTATGGCTACACCTTC. Protein sequence: CASRIQDYGYTF.

The rearrangement links TRBV10-3 to TRBJ1-1; unclear D gene. From germline, CDR1 is ENHRY and CDR2 SYGVKD. This CDR3 is built from 11 residues. Between the trimmed V and J ends, which lost 2 bases and 10 bases, there was a span of 8 bases. The CDR3 coding sequence is TGTGCCATCAGTGAGGGATTATCAGCTTTCTTT. Translation: CAISEGLSAFF.

The J gene is TRBJ1-1, the V gene TRBV3-1 (or the pseudogene TRBV3-2), with TRBD1 identical over 7 bases. The CDR3 is 13 amino acids. The V gene end was trimmed by 3 bases and the J gene end by 4 bases; junction bases not matched to a gene: 2. Germline lookup yields CDR1 LGHDT and CDR2 YNNKEL (reference sequence). The CDR3 DNA sequence: TGTGCCAGCAGCCATTACAGGGGCACTGAAGCTTTCTTT. Residues: CASSHYRGTEAFF.

This clone was detected only once. This chain connects TRBV10-3 to TRBJ2-5; perhaps TRBD2 as D (6 bases). From germline, CDR1 is ENHRY and CDR2 SYGVKD. The CDR3 runs 15 residues. Trimming cost V 2 bases and J 5 bases, with 15 bases left between them. CDR3 sequence reads: CAISERDSSEETQYF. CDR3 in DNA: TGTGCCATCAGTGAGCGGGACTCGAGTGAGGAGACCCAGTACTTC.

The chain recombines TRBV2 with TRBJ1-5, with a tentative D call TRBD1 (6 bases). This CDR3 is built from 15 residues. V gave up 3 bases and J gave up 0 bases, with 9 bases separating them. Germline CDR1 SNHLY, CDR2 FYNNEI. In DNA form, the CDR3 reads TGTGCCAGCAGTGAGGAACAGGGTAGCAATCAGCCCCAGCATTTT. This translates into CASSEEQGSNQPQHF.

The rearrangement uses TRBV27 and TRBJ2-1; TRBD2 matches 8 bases. With 4 bases clipped from V and 2 bases from J, the junction kept 7 bases outside the gene matches. The CDR3 has 16 amino acids. Germline CDR1 is MNHEY and CDR2 is SMNVEV (reference sequence). The CDR3 DNA follows: TGTGCCAGCAGTTATAGCGGGACAACCGCCTACAATGAGCAGTTCTTC. Translation gives CASSYSGTTAYNEQFF.

The chain recombines TRBV11-2 with TRBJ2-5; TRBD2 matches at 7 bases. Germline V CDR1 and CDR2: SGHAT, FQNNGV. Trimming took 4 bases from V and 5 from J; bases not matched to a gene: 13. This CDR3 contains 16 residues. The CDR3 DNA follows: TGTGCCAGCAGCTCGGGGGAGGGACCGGGCCCGGAGACCCAGTACTTC. This gives the protein CASSSGEGPGPETQYF. The full variable domain, rest sourced from reference TRBV11-2 and TRBJ2-5, is EAGVAQSPRYKIIEKRQSVAFWCNPISGHATLYWYQQILGQGPKLLIQFQNNGVVDDSQLPKDRFSAERLKGVDSTLKIQPAKLEDSAVYLCASSSGEGPGPETQYFGPGTRLLVL.

V usage is TRBV28 and J usage is TRBJ2-5, with 7 bases aligning to TRBD2. CDR3 length equals 14 residues. Germline values: CDR1 MDHEN, CDR2 SYDVKM. The V gene end was trimmed by 4 bases and the J gene end by 1 base; junction bases not matched to a gene: 3. In nucleotides, the CDR3 is TGTGCCAGCAGTTATGGGGGGGGCCAAGAGACCCAGTACTTC. As protein: CASSYGGGQETQYF.

The rearrangement links TRBV18 to TRBJ2-2, with D tentatively TRBD1 (6 bases). CDR3 length: 15 residues. From germline, CDR1 is KGHSH and CDR2 LQKENI. Deletions cut 5 bases from V and 3 bases from J, with 13 bases between. CDR3 DNA sequence: TGTGCCAGCTCATCCAGGGACACCTACACCGGGGAGCTGTTTTTT. It specifies CASSSRDTYTGELFF. Looking up the rest from reference TRBV18 and TRBJ2-2 gives the full variable domain: NAGVMQNPRHLVRRRGQEARLRCSPMKGHSHVYWYRQLPEEGLKFMVYLQKENIIDESGMPKERFSAEFPKEGPSILRIQQVVRGDSAAYFCASSSRDTYTGELFFGEGSRLTVL.

The chain joins TRBV4-3 to TRBJ1-6; no clear D gene. The CDR3 runs to 16 residues. The germline V gene encodes CDR1 LGHNA and CDR2 YSLEER. Trimming removed 2 bases from V and 2 bases from J, with 10 bases in between. The CDR3 here is CASSQSAGTYNSPLHF. The CDR3 DNA is TGCGCCAGCAGCCAATCTGCCGGGACCTATAATTCACCCCTCCACTTT.

The rearrangement links TRBV11-3 to TRBJ2-5; no clear D gene. Trimming stripped 5 bases from V and 3 bases from J, with 13 bases between. The germline CDR1 and CDR2 sequences are SGHNT and YENEEA. The CDR3 spans 14 residues. CDR3 coding DNA: TGTGCCAGCAGCCCACTGGGCGGAGAAGAGACCCAGTACTTC. Protein sequence: CASSPLGGEETQYF.